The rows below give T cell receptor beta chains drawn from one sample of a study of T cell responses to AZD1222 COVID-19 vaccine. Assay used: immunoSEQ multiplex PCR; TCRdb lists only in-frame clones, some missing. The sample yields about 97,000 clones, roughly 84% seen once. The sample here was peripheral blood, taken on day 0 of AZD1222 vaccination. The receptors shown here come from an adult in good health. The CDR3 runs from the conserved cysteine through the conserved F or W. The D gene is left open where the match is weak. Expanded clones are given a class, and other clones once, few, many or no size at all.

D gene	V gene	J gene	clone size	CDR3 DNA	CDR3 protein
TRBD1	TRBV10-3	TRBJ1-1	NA	TGTGCCATCAATCCACAGGGGTCGCACATGACTGAAGCTTTCTTT	CAINPQGSHMTEAFF
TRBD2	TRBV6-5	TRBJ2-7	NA	TGTGCCAGCAGTTACGCGAGCGGGAGGGCCCACGAGCAGTACTTC	CASSYASGRAHEQYF
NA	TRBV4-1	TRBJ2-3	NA	TGCGCCAGCAGCCAAGATCGGGGCACAGATACGCAGTATTTT	CASSQDRGTDTQYF
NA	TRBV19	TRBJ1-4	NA	TGTGCCAGTAGTAGACAGGTGAATGAAAAACTGTTTTTT	CASSRQVNEKLFF
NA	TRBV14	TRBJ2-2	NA	TGTGCCAGCAGCCCCCGGGTCGCAGGGGACTTTTCCGGGGAGCTGTTTTTT	CASSPRVAGDFSGELFF
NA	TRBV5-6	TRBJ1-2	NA	TGTGCCAGCAGCCTACGGACGGCTAACTATGGCTACACCTTC	CASSLRTANYGYTF
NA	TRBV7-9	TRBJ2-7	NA	TGTGCCAGCAGCCCATCTCTAAGATACGAGCAGTACTTC	CASSPSLRYEQYF
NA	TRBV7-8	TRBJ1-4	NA	TGTGCCAGCAGCTTAGGGAGAGGGACTAATGAAAAACTGTTTTTT	CASSLGRGTNEKLFF
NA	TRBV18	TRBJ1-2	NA	TGTGCCAGCTCACCACCAGGGAACTATGGCTACACCTTC	CASSPPGNYGYTF
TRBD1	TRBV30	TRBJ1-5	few	TGTGCCTGGAGTGTACAGGGGGCGAGCAATCAGCCCCAGCATTTT	CAWSVQGASNQPQHF
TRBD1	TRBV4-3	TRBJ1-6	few	TGCGCCAGCAGCCAAGAGTGGACAGGGGGTTCACCCCTCCACTTT	CASSQEWTGGSPLHF
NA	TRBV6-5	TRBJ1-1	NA	TGTGCCAGCAGTTACGTCTTCTCCACTGAAGCTTTCTTT	CASSYVFSTEAFF
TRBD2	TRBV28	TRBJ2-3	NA	TGTGCCAGCAATGGAGCGGGAGGGGCAGATACGCAGTATTTT	CASNGAGGADTQYF